This T cell receptor (beta chain) was obtained from a study of blood T cell repertoires in COVID-19. Across the whole study: Acute and convalescent COVID-19 samples came from the United States, Italy and Spain. T cells, B-cell-depleted T cells, or PBMCs supplied cDNA or gDNA.

V was clipped by 4 bases and J by 1 base, with 9 bases between them. Per germline, CDR1 SGHRS and CDR2 YFSETQ. CDR3 length equals 14 residues. In the authors' methods: Amplifying reference gene primers gave estimates of nucleated cell counts. Using immunoSEQ multiplex PCR, the repertoire was profiled, and TCRdb retains in-frame clones only, with some absent. V, J and clone size are those of that table, while D and trimming were read from the DNA. The sample has some 47,000 clones, about 84% seen once. J is TRBJ1-3 and V is TRBV5-1, with TRBD1 as a possible D gene (6 bases). The source of this sequence is a woman aged 55-75 years with acute or convalescent COVID-19. Sequencing input: peripheral blood. The CDR3 DNA sequence: TGCGCCAGCAGCGCACAGGGTTCTGGAAACACCATATATTTT. Encoded protein: CASSAQGSGNTIYF.